Listed below are T cell receptor beta chains from one sample, sequenced in a study of CD8 T cells in Susac syndrome. MiXCR was run by TCRdb on the immunoSEQ multiplex PCR reads, yielding one entry per CDR3 protein. The table records 150,000 or so distinct CDR3 sequences, over 95% of them present only once. Sequenced: CD8+ T cells from PBMCs. The receptors here all came from a human donor with multiple sclerosis. CDR3s include the opening cysteine and the closing phenylalanine or tryptophan. Each record gives: J gene, V gene, clone size, D gene, CDR3 DNA, CDR3 protein. D genes are given only for firm matches. The listing skips clone size in some rows; elsewhere it reads once, few, many or a size class.

TRBJ2-2 TRBV20-1 - - TGCAGTGCTCCCCAGCCGAACACCGGGGAGCTGTTTTTT CSAPQPNTGELFF
TRBJ1-5 TRBV6-5 - - TGTGCCAGCAGTCCCCTGGGGTTGGGGCAGCCCCAGCATTTT CASSPLGLGQPQHF
TRBJ1-1 TRBV12-3/TRBV12-4 - - TGTGCCAGCAGTTGGGCGTTGAACACTGAAGCTTTCTTT CASSWALNTEAFF
TRBJ2-7 TRBV6-5 - - TGTGCCAGCAGTTATCAGGGAGGTCTCTACGAGCAGTACTTC CASSYQGGLYEQYF
TRBJ2-1 TRBV4-1 - - TGCGCCAGCAGCTACCTGGAGCGACCGGATAATGAGCAGTTCTTC CASSYLERPDNEQFF
TRBJ2-1 TRBV20-1 once - TGCAGTGTCTCGACGGACACCCTCAGGAATGAGCAGTTCTTC CSVSTDTLRNEQFF
TRBJ1-1 TRBV30 - - TGTGCCTGGAGTGTTTCCAGCCAAGAGTACAAAGCTTTCTTT CAWSVSSQEYKAFF
TRBJ2-5 TRBV9 - TRBD2 TGTGCCAGCCAGGGTAGCGGGGACCAAGAGACCCAGTACTTC CASQGSGDQETQYF
TRBJ2-5 TRBV6-5 - TRBD2 TGTGCCAGCAGTAGGGGAGGGGTAGAGACCCAGTACTTC CASSRGGVETQYF
TRBJ1-5 TRBV15 - - TGTGCCACCAGCAGAGATCTAGGGACACGCAATCAGCCCCAGCATTTT CATSRDLGTRNQPQHF
TRBJ1-2 TRBV7-9 - - TGTGCCAGCAGCTTAGCGGAGGGCTATGGCTACACCTTC CASSLAEGYGYTF
TRBJ2-1 TRBV7-9 - - TGTGCCAGCAGCTTAGTCGGACAAATCAATGAGCAGTTCTTC CASSLVGQINEQFF
TRBJ1-2 TRBV12-3/TRBV12-4 - - TGTGCCAGCAGTTCCCGGGCGGTCGGCTATGGCTACACCTTC CASSSRAVGYGYTF
TRBJ2-7 TRBV30 - - TGTGCCTGGAGTCTGACACCGTACGAGCAGTACTTC CAWSLTPYEQYF
TRBJ2-3 TRBV20-1 - - TGCAGTGCTAGAGTTCCGCCGACTAGAATTACAGATACGCAGTATTTT CSARVPPTRITDTQYF
TRBJ1-1 TRBV29-1 - - TGCAGCGTTGAAGATACCGTAACAGTCGGTGAAGCTTTCTTT CSVEDTVTVGEAFF
TRBJ1-2 TRBV9 - - TGTGCCAGCAGCGGGAATAGCTATGGCTACACCTTC CASSGNSYGYTF
TRBJ1-5 TRBV5-6 - - TGTGCCAGCAGCACATCTGATGGGCAGCCCCAGCATTTT CASSTSDGQPQHF
TRBJ2-1 TRBV2 - TRBD1 TGTGCCAGCAAAAGGGACAGTGGTCTGTACAATGAGCAGTTCTTC CASKRDSGLYNEQFF
TRBJ2-3 TRBV4-1 - - TGCGCCAGCAGCCCGACAGTACCGGGAACAGATACGCAGTATTTT CASSPTVPGTDTQYF
TRBJ2-7 TRBV20-1 - - TGCAGTGCGGGACCCTACGAGCAGTACTTC CSAGPYEQYF
TRBJ2-3 TRBV11-2 - TRBD1 TGTGCCAGCAGCCCCAGTGGACAGGAATACACAGATACGCAGTATTTT CASSPSGQEYTDTQYF
TRBJ2-1 TRBV20-1 - TRBD1 TGCAGTGCTAGCCCGGGACAGTACAATGAGCAGTTCTTC CSASPGQYNEQFF
TRBJ2-1 TRBV5-4 - - TGTGCCAGCAGCCTTCATGCGTCGGATGAGCAGTTCTTC CASSLHASDEQFF
TRBJ1-2 TRBV6-5 once - TGTGCCAGCAGTTCAGGGGTCTATGGCTACACCTTC CASSSGVYGYTF
TRBJ1-6 TRBV11-2 once TRBD1 TGTGCCAGCAGCTTATCGGGACCGGGACAGGCTAATTCACCCCTCCACTTT CASSLSGPGQANSPLHF
TRBJ2-4 TRBV20-1 - - TGCAATGCATTAACCGGGGTAGCCAAAAACATTCAGTACTTC CNALTGVAKNIQYF
TRBJ2-3 TRBV29-1 - TRBD1 TGCAGCGTCCCACCGGGACAGGGCACAGATACGCAGTATTTT CSVPPGQGTDTQYF
TRBJ2-1 TRBV14 - - TGTGCCAGCAGCATCACAGGGATCGTAAATGAGCAGTTCTTC CASSITGIVNEQFF
TRBJ1-2 TRBV19 - TRBD1 TGTGCCAGTAGTACGACAGGGCGGGGAGATGGCTACACCTTC CASSTTGRGDGYTF
TRBJ2-5 TRBV7-9 - - TGTGCCAGCAGCTGGGAGACTAGTAGAGAGACCCAGTACTTC CASSWETSRETQYF
TRBJ1-3 TRBV15 - - TGTGCCACCAGCAGCAGGGTTGCGGGAAACACCATATATTTT CATSSRVAGNTIYF
TRBJ1-1 TRBV29-1 - - TGCAGCGTTGAGGGGTTAGGTACTGAAGCTTTCTTT CSVEGLGTEAFF
TRBJ1-1 TRBV7-2 - - TGTGCCAGCAGCCTATCGGACTTCACTGAAGCTTTCTTT CASSLSDFTEAFF
TRBJ2-7 TRBV5-1 few - TGTGCCAGCAGTTTTGGTACGGGGGCATACGAGCAGTACTTC CASSFGTGAYEQYF
TRBJ2-3 TRBV20-1 - - TGCAGTGCCCTGGACTCTGTCACAGATACGCAGTATTTT CSALDSVTDTQYF
TRBJ2-1 TRBV20-1 once - TGCAGTGGCTACTTCGCGGACTACAATGAGCAGTTCTTC CSGYFADYNEQFF
TRBJ1-5 TRBV7-9 - - TGTGCCAGCAGCCCGGAGGGGGTTGAGAGCAATCAGCCCCAGCATTTT CASSPEGVESNQPQHF
TRBJ2-2 TRBV19 - TRBD1 TGTGCCACTGGACAGGTCTCACCGGAGCTGTTTTTT CATGQVSPELFF
TRBJ1-2 TRBV19 - - TGTGCCAGTAGTAAGGATAACTATGGCTACACCTTC CASSKDNYGYTF
TRBJ2-7 TRBV15 - - TGTGCCACCAGCAGAGATTTGGCGGGGAACGAGCAGTACTTC CATSRDLAGNEQYF